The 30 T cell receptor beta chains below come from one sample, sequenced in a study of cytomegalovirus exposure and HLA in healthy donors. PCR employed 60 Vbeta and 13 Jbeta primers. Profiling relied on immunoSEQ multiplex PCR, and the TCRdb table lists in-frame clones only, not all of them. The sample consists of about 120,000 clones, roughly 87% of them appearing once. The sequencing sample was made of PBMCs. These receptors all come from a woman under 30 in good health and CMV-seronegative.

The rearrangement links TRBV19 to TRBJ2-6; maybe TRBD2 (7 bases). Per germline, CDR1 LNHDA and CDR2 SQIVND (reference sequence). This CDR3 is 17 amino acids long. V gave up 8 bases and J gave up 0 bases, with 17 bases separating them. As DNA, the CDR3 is TGTGCCAGTCCCGGCAGGGCGGGGGCCTCTGGGGCCAACGTCCTGACTTTC. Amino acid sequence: CASPGRAGASGANVLTF.

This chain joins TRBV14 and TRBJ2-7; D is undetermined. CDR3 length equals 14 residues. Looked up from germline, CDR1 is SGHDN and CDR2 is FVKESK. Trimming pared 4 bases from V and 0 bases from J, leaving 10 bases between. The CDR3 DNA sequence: TGTGCCAGCAGCCGAGAAAGCGTCTCCTACGAGCAGTACTTC. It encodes CASSRESVSYEQYF.

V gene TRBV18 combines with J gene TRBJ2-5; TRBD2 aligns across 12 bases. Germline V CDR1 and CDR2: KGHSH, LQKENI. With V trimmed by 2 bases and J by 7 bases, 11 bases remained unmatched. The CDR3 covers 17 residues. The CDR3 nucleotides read TGTGCCAGCTCACCATTCGGGACTAGCGGGTTCGACGGGACCCAGTACTTC. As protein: CASSPFGTSGFDGTQYF.

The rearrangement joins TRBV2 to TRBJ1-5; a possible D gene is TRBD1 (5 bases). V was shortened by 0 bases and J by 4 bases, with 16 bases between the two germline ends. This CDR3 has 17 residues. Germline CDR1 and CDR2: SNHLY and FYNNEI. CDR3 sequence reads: CASSEASFTGINQPQHF. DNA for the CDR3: TGTGCCAGCAGTGAAGCGTCATTCACAGGTATAAATCAGCCCCAGCATTTT.

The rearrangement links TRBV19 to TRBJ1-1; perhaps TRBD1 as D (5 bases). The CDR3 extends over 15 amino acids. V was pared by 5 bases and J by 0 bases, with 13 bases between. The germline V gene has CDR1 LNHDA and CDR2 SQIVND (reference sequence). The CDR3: CASSHRVGVNTEAFF. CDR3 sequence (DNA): TGTGCCAGTAGTCACCGGGTAGGGGTGAACACTGAAGCTTTCTTT.

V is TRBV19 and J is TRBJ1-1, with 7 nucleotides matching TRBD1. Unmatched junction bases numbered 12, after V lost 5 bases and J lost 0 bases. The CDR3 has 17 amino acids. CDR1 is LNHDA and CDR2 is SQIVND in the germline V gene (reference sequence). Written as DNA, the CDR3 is TGTGCCAGTAGTCTCAGTACCGGGACAGACATGAACACTGAAGCTTTCTTT. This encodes CASSLSTGTDMNTEAFF.

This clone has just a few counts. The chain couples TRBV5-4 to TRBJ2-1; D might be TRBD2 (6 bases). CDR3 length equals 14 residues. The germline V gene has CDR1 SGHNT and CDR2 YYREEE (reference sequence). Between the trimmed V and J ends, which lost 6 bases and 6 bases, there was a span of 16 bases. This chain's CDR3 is CASIGGPLSNEQFF. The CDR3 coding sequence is TGTGCCAGCATAGGAGGGCCCTTATCCAATGAGCAGTTCTTC.

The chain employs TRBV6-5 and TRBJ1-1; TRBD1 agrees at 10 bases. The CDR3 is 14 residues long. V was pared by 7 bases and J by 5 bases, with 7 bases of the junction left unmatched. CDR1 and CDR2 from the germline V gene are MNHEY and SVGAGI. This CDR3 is CASNLGGQGTEAFF. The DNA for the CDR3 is TGTGCCAGCAATCTCGGGGGACAGGGGACTGAAGCTTTCTTT.

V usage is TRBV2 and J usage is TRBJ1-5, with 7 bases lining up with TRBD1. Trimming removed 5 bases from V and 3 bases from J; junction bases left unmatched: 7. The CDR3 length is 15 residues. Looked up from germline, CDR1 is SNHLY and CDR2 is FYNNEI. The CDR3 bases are TGTGCCAGCAGTAATGACAGGGCCAACAATCAGCCCCAGCATTTT. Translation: CASSNDRANNQPQHF. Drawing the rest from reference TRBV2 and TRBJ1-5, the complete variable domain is EPEVTQTPSHQVTQMGQEVILRCVPISNHLYFYWYRQILGQKVEFLVSFYNNEISEKSEIFDDQFSVERPDGSNFTLKIRSTKLEDSAMYFCASSNDRANNQPQHFGDGTRLSIL.

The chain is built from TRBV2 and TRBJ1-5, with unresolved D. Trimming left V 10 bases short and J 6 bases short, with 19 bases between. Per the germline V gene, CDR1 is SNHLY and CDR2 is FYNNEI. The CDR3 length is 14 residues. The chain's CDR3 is CATSGRTTGQPQHF. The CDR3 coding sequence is TGTGCCACCAGCGGCCGCACAACGGGTCAGCCCCAGCATTTT. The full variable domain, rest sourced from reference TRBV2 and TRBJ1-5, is EPEVTQTPSHQVTQMGQEVILRCVPISNHLYFYWYRQILGQKVEFLVSFYNNEISEKSEIFDDQFSVERPDGSNFTLKIRSTKLEDSAMYFCATSGRTTGQPQHFGDGTRLSIL.

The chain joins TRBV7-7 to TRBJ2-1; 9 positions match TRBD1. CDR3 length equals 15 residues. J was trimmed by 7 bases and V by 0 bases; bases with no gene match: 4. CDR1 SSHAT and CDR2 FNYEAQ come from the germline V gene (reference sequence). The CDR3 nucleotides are TGTGCCAGCAGCTTAGCTCCACAGGGGGCGAATGAGCAGTTCTTC. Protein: CASSLAPQGANEQFF. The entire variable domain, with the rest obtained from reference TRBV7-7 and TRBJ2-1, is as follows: GAGVSQSPRYKVTKRGQDVTLRCDPISSHATLYWYQQALGQGPEFLTYFNYEAQPDKSGLPSDRFSAERPEGSISTLTIQRTEQRDSAMYRCASSLAPQGANEQFFGPGTRLTVL.

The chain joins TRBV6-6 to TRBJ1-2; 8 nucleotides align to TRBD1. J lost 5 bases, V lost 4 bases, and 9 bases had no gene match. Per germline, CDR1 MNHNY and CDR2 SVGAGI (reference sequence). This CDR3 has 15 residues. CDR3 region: CASSSMRQGRYGYTF. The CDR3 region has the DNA TGTGCCAGCAGTTCCATGCGACAGGGGAGATATGGCTACACCTTC.

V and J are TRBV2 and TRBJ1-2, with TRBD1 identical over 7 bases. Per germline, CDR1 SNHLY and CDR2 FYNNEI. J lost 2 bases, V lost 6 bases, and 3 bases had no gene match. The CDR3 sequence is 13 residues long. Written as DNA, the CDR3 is TGTGCCAGCAGGGTGACAGGGAACTATGGCTACACCTTC. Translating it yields CASRVTGNYGYTF.

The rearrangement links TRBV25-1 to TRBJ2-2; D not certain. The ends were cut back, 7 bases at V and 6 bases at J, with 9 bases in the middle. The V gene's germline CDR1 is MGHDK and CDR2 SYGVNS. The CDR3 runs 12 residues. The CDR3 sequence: CASTPSAGELFF. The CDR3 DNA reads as TGTGCCAGCACTCCTTCGGCCGGGGAGCTGTTTTTT. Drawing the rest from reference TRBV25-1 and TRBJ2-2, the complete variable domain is EADIYQTPRYLVIGTGKKITLECSQTMGHDKMYWYQQDPGMELHLIHYSYGVNSTEKGDLSSESTVSRIRTEHFPLTLESARPSHTSQYLCASTPSAGELFFGEGSRLTVL.

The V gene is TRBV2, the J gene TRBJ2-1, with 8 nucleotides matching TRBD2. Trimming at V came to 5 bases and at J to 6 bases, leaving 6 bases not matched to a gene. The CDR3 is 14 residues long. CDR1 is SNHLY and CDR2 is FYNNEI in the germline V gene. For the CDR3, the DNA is TGTGCCAGCAGTTTACTAGCGGCAGCCAATGAGCAGTTCTTC. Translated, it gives CASSLLAAANEQFF.

DNA of the CDR3: TGCGCCAGCAGCCCAGGGACAGGCTCCTACGAGCAGTACTTC. Protein sequence: CASSPGTGSYEQYF. The V and J genes are TRBV4-3 and TRBJ2-7; 8 bases map to TRBD1. The ends lost 4 bases at V and 0 bases at J; junction bases unmatched: 2. The length of the CDR3 is 14 residues. In germline, CDR1 is LGHNA, CDR2 YSLEER.

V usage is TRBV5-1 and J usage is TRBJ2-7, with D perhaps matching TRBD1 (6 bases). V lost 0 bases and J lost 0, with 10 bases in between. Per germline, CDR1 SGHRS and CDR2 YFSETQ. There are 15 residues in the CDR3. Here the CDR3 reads CASSLVAGVSYEQYF. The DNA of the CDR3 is TGCGCCAGCAGCTTGGTAGCAGGGGTCTCCTACGAGCAGTACTTC.

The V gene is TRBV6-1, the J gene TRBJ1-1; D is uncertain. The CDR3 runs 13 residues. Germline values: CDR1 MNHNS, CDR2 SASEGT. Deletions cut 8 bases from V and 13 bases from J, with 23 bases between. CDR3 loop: CASPDRGGFTDFF. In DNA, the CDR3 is TGTGCCAGCCCCGATCGCGGAGGATTTACTGATTTCTTT.

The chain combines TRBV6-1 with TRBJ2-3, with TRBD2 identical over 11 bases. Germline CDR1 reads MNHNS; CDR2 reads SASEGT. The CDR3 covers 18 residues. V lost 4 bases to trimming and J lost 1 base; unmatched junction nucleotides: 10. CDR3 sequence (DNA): TGTGCCAGCAGTGTTCGTAGCGGGAGGGCTGAGGGCACAGATACGCAGTATTTT. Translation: CASSVRSGRAEGTDTQYF.

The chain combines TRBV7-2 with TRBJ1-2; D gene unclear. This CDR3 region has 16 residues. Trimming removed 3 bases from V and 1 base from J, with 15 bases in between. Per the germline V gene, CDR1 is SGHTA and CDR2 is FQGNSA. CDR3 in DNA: TGTGCCAGCAGCTTCATCCACCCCAGGAATAACTATGGCTACACCTTC. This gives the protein CASSFIHPRNNYGYTF. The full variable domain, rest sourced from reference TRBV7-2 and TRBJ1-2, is GAGVSQSPSNKVTEKGKDVELRCDPISGHTALYWYRQSLGQGLEFLIYFQGNSAPDKSGLPSDRFSAERTGGSVSTLTIQRTQQEDSAVYLCASSFIHPRNNYGYTFGSGTRLTVV.

The CDR3 DNA follows: TGTGCCAGCAGCTTGGAGGGGGCTCATCAGCCCCAGCATTTT. Translation gives CASSLEGAHQPQHF. The chain uses TRBV5-5 and TRBJ1-5; TRBD1 agrees at 7 bases. There are 14 residues in the CDR3. Germline values: CDR1 SGHKS, CDR2 YYEKEE (reference sequence). Losses at the gene ends were 0 bases for V and 5 bases for J; bases not matched to a gene: 2.

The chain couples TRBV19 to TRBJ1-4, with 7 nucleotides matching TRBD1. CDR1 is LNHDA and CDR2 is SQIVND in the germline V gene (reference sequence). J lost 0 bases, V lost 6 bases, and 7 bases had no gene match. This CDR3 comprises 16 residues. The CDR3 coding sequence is TGTGCCAGTAGCTGGGGGACAGACGCAACTAATGAAAAACTGTTTTTT. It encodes CASSWGTDATNEKLFF.

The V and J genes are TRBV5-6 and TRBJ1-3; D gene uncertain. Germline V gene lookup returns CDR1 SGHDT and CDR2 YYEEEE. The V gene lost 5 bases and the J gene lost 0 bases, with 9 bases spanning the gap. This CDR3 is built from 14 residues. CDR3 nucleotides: TGTGCCAGCAGGAAACAGTACTCTGGAAACACCATATATTTT. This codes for CASRKQYSGNTIYF.

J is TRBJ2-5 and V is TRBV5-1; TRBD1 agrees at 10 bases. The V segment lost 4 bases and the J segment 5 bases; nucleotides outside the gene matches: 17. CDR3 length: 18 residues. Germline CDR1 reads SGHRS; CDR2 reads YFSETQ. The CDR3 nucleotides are TGCGCCAGCAGCCAGTTGTCGGGCAAACGGGACAGGGGTGAGACCCAGTACTTC. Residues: CASSQLSGKRDRGETQYF.

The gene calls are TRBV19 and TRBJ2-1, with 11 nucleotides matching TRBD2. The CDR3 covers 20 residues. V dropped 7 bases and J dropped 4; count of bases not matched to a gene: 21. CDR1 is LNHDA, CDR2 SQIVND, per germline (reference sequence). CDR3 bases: TGTGCCAGTACCTACGGGCGGGATAGCGGGAGGGCCGTGGGGTACAATGAGCAGTTCTTC. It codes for CASTYGRDSGRAVGYNEQFF.

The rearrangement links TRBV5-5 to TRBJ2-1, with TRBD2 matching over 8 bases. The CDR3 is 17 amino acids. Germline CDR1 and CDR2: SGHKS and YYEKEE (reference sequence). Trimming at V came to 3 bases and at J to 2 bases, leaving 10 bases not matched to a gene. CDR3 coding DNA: TGTGCCAGCAGCTCCCTCATGACTAGCGCCACCTACAATGAGCAGTTCTTC. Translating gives CASSSLMTSATYNEQFF.

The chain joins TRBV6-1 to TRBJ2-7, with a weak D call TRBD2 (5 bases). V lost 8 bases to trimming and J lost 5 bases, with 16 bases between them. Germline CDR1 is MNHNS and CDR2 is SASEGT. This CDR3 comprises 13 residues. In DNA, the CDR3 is TGTGCCAGCGGCCAGAGGGTAAGCGACGAGCAGTACTTC. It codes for CASGQRVSDEQYF.

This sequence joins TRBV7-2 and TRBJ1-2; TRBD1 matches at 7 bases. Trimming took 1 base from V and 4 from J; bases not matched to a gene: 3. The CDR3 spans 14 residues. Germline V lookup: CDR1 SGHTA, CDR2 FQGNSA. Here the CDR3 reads CASSLEQGFYGYTF. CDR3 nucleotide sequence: TGTGCCAGCAGCTTAGAACAGGGGTTCTATGGCTACACCTTC.

CDR3 sequence reads: CASSMGGPYNQPQHF. DNA of the CDR3: TGTGCCAGTAGTATGGGGGGGCCGTACAATCAGCCCCAGCATTTT. The genes are TRBV19 and TRBJ1-5; a weak D match, TRBD1 (6 bases). V lost 3 bases to trimming and J lost 3 bases, with 12 bases between them. This CDR3 region has 15 residues. CDR1 and CDR2 from the germline V gene are LNHDA and SQIVND (reference sequence).

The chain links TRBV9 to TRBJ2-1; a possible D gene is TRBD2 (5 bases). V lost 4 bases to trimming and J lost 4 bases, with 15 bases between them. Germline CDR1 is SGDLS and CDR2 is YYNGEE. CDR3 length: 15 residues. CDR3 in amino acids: CASSPEGGYYNEQFF. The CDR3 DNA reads TGTGCCAGCAGCCCAGAAGGCGGGTATTACAATGAGCAGTTCTTC.